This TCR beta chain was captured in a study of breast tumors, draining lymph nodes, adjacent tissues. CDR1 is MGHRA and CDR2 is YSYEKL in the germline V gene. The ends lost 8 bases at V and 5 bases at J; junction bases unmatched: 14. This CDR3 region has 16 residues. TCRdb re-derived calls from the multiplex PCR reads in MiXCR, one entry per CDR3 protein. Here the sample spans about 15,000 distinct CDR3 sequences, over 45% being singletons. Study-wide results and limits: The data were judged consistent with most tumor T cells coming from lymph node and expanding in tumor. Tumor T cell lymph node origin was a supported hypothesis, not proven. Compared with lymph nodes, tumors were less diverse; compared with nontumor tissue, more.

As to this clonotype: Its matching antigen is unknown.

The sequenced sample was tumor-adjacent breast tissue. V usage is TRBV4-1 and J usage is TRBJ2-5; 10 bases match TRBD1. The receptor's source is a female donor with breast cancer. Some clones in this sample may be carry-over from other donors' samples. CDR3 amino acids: CASGQAGTGARETQYF. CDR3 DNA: TGCGCCAGCGGTCAAGCCGGGACAGGGGCGCGGGAGACCCAGTACTTC.